The source of this T cell receptor (beta chain) is a study of T cells after yellow fever vaccination. Whole-study results and caveats: A weaker but faster secondary response was observed, peaking on day 5 versus 15.

The CDR3 spans 14 residues. The germline gives CDR1 SGHAT, CDR2 FQNNGV. The ends were cut back, 8 bases at V and 6 bases at J, with 20 bases in the middle. Conversion of TCR transcripts into cDNA relied on 5'RACE template switching, which added a universal primer site and UMIs. TCRdb fed the 5' RACE reads into MiXCR, producing one record per CDR3 protein. The profile covers almost 70,000 distinct CDR3 sequences, with about 6% appearing a single time and roughly 2.2% taken by the ten largest. The table lists this clonotype with many counts. Its antigen is still unknown. The sample in question was CD4+ T cells sorted from PBMCs, obtained around 14 days after the first yellow fever vaccination. The receptor was isolated from a man between 18 and 35 years old who received the YFV17D yellow fever vaccine. The V gene is TRBV11-2, the J gene TRBJ2-7, with D perhaps matching TRBD1 (5 bases). In nucleotides, the CDR3 is TGTGCCAGCCAAACCTCCGTGGGTCAGGGCGAGCAGTACGTC. Translation: CASQTSVGQGEQYV.